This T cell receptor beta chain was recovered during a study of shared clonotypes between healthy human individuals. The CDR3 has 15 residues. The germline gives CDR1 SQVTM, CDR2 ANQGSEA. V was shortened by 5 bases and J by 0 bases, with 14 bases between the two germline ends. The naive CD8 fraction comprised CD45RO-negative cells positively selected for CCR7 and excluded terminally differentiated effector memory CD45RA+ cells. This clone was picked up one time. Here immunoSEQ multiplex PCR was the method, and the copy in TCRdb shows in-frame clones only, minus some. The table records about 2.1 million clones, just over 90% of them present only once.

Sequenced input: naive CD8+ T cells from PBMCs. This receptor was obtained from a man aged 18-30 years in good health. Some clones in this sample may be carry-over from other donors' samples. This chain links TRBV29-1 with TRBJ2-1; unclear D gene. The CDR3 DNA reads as TGCAGCGTTTACGGACGGATTCTCTCCTACAATGAGCAGTTCTTC. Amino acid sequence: CSVYGRILSYNEQFF.